Listed below are T cell receptor beta chains from one sample, sequenced in a study of blood T cells in healthy people across ages. TCRdb called the 5' RACE reads again in MiXCR, with one record for every CDR3 protein. The sample shows 380,000 or so distinct CDR3 sequences, roughly half of them seen only once. The source material was blood. The receptors were sampled from a man aged 55 to 69 in good health. Both conserved end residues are part of each CDR3. A D gene is named only where the DNA matches it firmly. A row's size may be missing; if present it is once, few, many or a size class.

d_call: TRBD2
v_call: TRBV4-2
j_call: TRBJ2-7
clone_size: NA
cdr3_nt: TGTGCCAGCAGCCAAGATCTAGCGGGAGCGGTGAACGAGCAGTACTTC
cdr3_aa: CASSQDLAGAVNEQYF

d_call: TRBD2
v_call: TRBV20-1
j_call: TRBJ2-1
clone_size: NA
cdr3_nt: TGCAGTGCCTCGCGGGAGTGGACTGAGCAGTTCTTC
cdr3_aa: CSASREWTEQFF

d_call: NA
v_call: TRBV10-3
j_call: TRBJ2-3
clone_size: few
cdr3_nt: TGTGCCATCACCCCAGGGACTAGCACAGATACGCAGTATTTT
cdr3_aa: CAITPGTSTDTQYF

d_call: TRBD2
v_call: TRBV20-1
j_call: TRBJ2-1
clone_size: few
cdr3_nt: TGCAGTGCCCGAATGATAGCGGGGGGGGTCAATGAGCAGTTCTTC
cdr3_aa: CSARMIAGGVNEQFF

d_call: TRBD2
v_call: TRBV5-1
j_call: TRBJ2-4
clone_size: NA
cdr3_nt: TGCGCCAGCAGCTTGGCCTCGGGACTAGATACATTTCAGTACTTC
cdr3_aa: CASSLASGLDTFQYF

d_call: NA
v_call: TRBV11-2
j_call: TRBJ2-7
clone_size: many
cdr3_nt: TGTGCCAGCAGCCCCCGGGTCAGGCAGGAACTGGGCGCGCTCTCCTACGAGCAGTACTTC
cdr3_aa: CASSPRVRQELGALSYEQYF

d_call: NA
v_call: TRBV29-1
j_call: TRBJ1-2
clone_size: few
cdr3_nt: TGCAGCGCCTCCAAAGGAATGGGCTATGGCTACACCTTC
cdr3_aa: CSASKGMGYGYTF

d_call: NA
v_call: TRBV20-1
j_call: TRBJ2-7
clone_size: many
cdr3_nt: TGCAGTGCCCCTGGGGGCCCCTACGAGCAGTACTTC
cdr3_aa: CSAPGGPYEQYF

d_call: NA
v_call: TRBV7-9
j_call: TRBJ2-3
clone_size: NA
cdr3_nt: TGTACCAGCAGCTTAGCGGCAGGGTATCCAGATACGCAGTATTTT
cdr3_aa: CTSSLAAGYPDTQYF

d_call: TRBD1
v_call: TRBV7-8
j_call: TRBJ1-2
clone_size: many
cdr3_nt: TGTGCCAGCACTGGGGACAGCACTAACTATGGCTACACCTTC
cdr3_aa: CASTGDSTNYGYTF

d_call: NA
v_call: TRBV10-3
j_call: TRBJ1-1
clone_size: many
cdr3_nt: TGTGCCATCAGTGAGTTGTCGGGGGACACTGAAGCTTTCTTT
cdr3_aa: CAISELSGDTEAFF

d_call: NA
v_call: TRBV6-2/TRBV6-3
j_call: TRBJ2-1
clone_size: NA
cdr3_nt: TGTGCCAGCAGTTACACGTACTCTATAAGATACAATGAGCAGTTCTTC
cdr3_aa: CASSYTYSIRYNEQFF

d_call: NA
v_call: TRBV7-2
j_call: TRBJ2-4
clone_size: NA
cdr3_nt: TGTGCCAGCAGCCTAGCAAGAACAAAAAACATTCAGTACTTC
cdr3_aa: CASSLARTKNIQYF

d_call: TRBD1
v_call: TRBV25-1
j_call: TRBJ2-5
clone_size: NA
cdr3_nt: TGTGCCAGCAGTGAACCGGGACAGGGCGCTAAAGAGACCCAGTACTTC
cdr3_aa: CASSEPGQGAKETQYF

d_call: NA
v_call: TRBV7-2
j_call: TRBJ2-1
clone_size: NA
cdr3_nt: TGTGCCAGCAGCTTAGCGGACGGCCTGTCCTACAATGAGCAGTTCTTC
cdr3_aa: CASSLADGLSYNEQFF

d_call: TRBD1
v_call: TRBV29-1
j_call: TRBJ2-1
clone_size: many
cdr3_nt: TGCAGCGCCAGACAGGGGGCGGGGGAGCAGTTCTTC
cdr3_aa: CSARQGAGEQFF

d_call: NA
v_call: TRBV7-2
j_call: TRBJ2-3
clone_size: many
cdr3_nt: TGTGCCAGCAGCTTAGGGCAGGTTTTGTTAGATACGCAGTATTTT
cdr3_aa: CASSLGQVLLDTQYF

d_call: TRBD2
v_call: TRBV5-1
j_call: TRBJ2-1
clone_size: NA
cdr3_nt: TGCGCCAGCAGCCTATCCACTAGCGGGGCCTACAATGAGCAGTTCTTC
cdr3_aa: CASSLSTSGAYNEQFF

d_call: NA
v_call: TRBV12-3/TRBV12-4
j_call: TRBJ1-2
clone_size: few
cdr3_nt: TGTGCCAGCAGTTCCCCCCTGACTACAGGGATCTATGGCTACACCTTC
cdr3_aa: CASSSPLTTGIYGYTF

d_call: TRBD1
v_call: TRBV7-2
j_call: TRBJ2-7
clone_size: few
cdr3_nt: TGTGCCAGCAGCTTAGGGTACAGGGGGGACGAGCAGTACTTC
cdr3_aa: CASSLGYRGDEQYF

d_call: TRBD2
v_call: TRBV2
j_call: TRBJ2-1
clone_size: NA
cdr3_nt: TGTGCCAGCAGTGTTTCTCGACTAGCGGTGTCGGATGAGCAGTTCTTC
cdr3_aa: CASSVSRLAVSDEQFF

d_call: NA
v_call: TRBV6-5
j_call: TRBJ1-2
clone_size: NA
cdr3_nt: TGTGCCAGCAGTTACGCCACTGGGGCGCAATCCCATGGCTACACCTTC
cdr3_aa: CASSYATGAQSHGYTF

d_call: NA
v_call: TRBV4-1
j_call: TRBJ2-1
clone_size: few
cdr3_nt: TGCGCCAGCAGCCAAGGCGGCCGTTTAAACAATGAGCAGTTCTTC
cdr3_aa: CASSQGGRLNNEQFF

d_call: NA
v_call: TRBV18
j_call: TRBJ2-1
clone_size: NA
cdr3_nt: TGTGCCAGCACAGCCTACAATGAGCAGTTCTTC
cdr3_aa: CASTAYNEQFF

d_call: TRBD2
v_call: TRBV7-2
j_call: TRBJ2-1
clone_size: NA
cdr3_nt: TGTGCCAGCAGCGTGACTAGCGGGAGAATAATACATGAGCAGTTCTTC
cdr3_aa: CASSVTSGRIIHEQFF

d_call: NA
v_call: TRBV7-7
j_call: TRBJ2-2
clone_size: few
cdr3_nt: TGTGCTAGCTCTAAGGAGCGGGTCGGCACCGGGGAGCTGTTTTTT
cdr3_aa: CASSKERVGTGELFF

d_call: NA
v_call: TRBV30
j_call: TRBJ2-5
clone_size: NA
cdr3_nt: TGTGCCTGGAGAGTTACGGGCGTGCACCAAGAGACCCAGTACTTC
cdr3_aa: CAWRVTGVHQETQYF

d_call: NA
v_call: TRBV20-1
j_call: TRBJ2-5
clone_size: NA
cdr3_nt: TGCAGTGCCCCCGCACGCGGAGAGACCCAGTACTTC
cdr3_aa: CSAPARGETQYF

d_call: TRBD2
v_call: TRBV20-1
j_call: TRBJ2-7
clone_size: once
cdr3_nt: TGCAGTGCTAGAGATCCAACTAGCGGGGGGGCCGTCCCCTACGAGCAGTACTTC
cdr3_aa: CSARDPTSGGAVPYEQYF

d_call: NA
v_call: TRBV4-1
j_call: TRBJ2-1
clone_size: NA
cdr3_nt: TGCGCCAGCAGCCAAGATAGCGGACCAAACAATGAGCAGTTCTTC
cdr3_aa: CASSQDSGPNNEQFF

d_call: NA
v_call: TRBV6-5
j_call: TRBJ2-6
clone_size: few
cdr3_nt: TGTGCCAGCAGTTACGGTGCCGGGACCCCTGGGGCCAACGTCCTGACTTTC
cdr3_aa: CASSYGAGTPGANVLTF

d_call: TRBD1
v_call: TRBV6-2/TRBV6-3
j_call: TRBJ1-2
clone_size: NA
cdr3_nt: TGTGCCAGCAGGAGGACAGGGCAAAGCTATGGCTACACCTTC
cdr3_aa: CASRRTGQSYGYTF

d_call: NA
v_call: TRBV7-2
j_call: TRBJ1-1
clone_size: few
cdr3_nt: TGTGCCAGCTTTGGCTTGAGGGGCCGCACTGAAGCTTTCTTT
cdr3_aa: CASFGLRGRTEAFF

d_call: NA
v_call: TRBV12-3/TRBV12-4
j_call: TRBJ2-3
clone_size: NA
cdr3_nt: TGTGCCAGCACCCCCGGCCTCACAGATACGCAGTATTTT
cdr3_aa: CASTPGLTDTQYF

d_call: NA
v_call: TRBV30
j_call: TRBJ2-5
clone_size: NA
cdr3_nt: TGTGCCTGGAGTGTGGGCGGGGTGGGGGAGACCCAGTACTTC
cdr3_aa: CAWSVGGVGETQYF

d_call: NA
v_call: TRBV5-1
j_call: TRBJ2-1
clone_size: few
cdr3_nt: TGCGCCAGCAGCGCCGGCTCGAGCTCCTACAATGAGCAGTTCTTC
cdr3_aa: CASSAGSSSYNEQFF

d_call: NA
v_call: TRBV3-1
j_call: TRBJ1-5
clone_size: NA
cdr3_nt: TGTGCCAGCAGCCGGGGCCACAATCAGCCCCAGCATTTT
cdr3_aa: CASSRGHNQPQHF

d_call: NA
v_call: TRBV25-1
j_call: TRBJ1-2
clone_size: NA
cdr3_nt: TGTGCCAGCAGTGTAACAGGGACCTATGGCTACACCTTC
cdr3_aa: CASSVTGTYGYTF

d_call: NA
v_call: TRBV4-2
j_call: TRBJ1-1
clone_size: NA
cdr3_nt: TGTGCCAGCAGCCAAGCCCAGTTCCCTGAAGCTTTCTTT
cdr3_aa: CASSQAQFPEAFF

d_call: NA
v_call: TRBV20-1
j_call: TRBJ2-5
clone_size: NA
cdr3_nt: TGCAGTGCTAGGGGGGAATTATCGAAGCAGTACTTC
cdr3_aa: CSARGELSKQYF

d_call: TRBD2
v_call: TRBV28
j_call: TRBJ2-7
clone_size: few
cdr3_nt: TGTGCCAGCAGATCGGGCCTAGCGGGGGCTTCCTACGAGCAGTACTTC
cdr3_aa: CASRSGLAGASYEQYF

d_call: TRBD1
v_call: TRBV27
j_call: TRBJ2-6
clone_size: NA
cdr3_nt: TGTGCCAGCAGTTTAAGAAAGGACAGGAGCTCTGGGGCCAACGTCCTGACTTTC
cdr3_aa: CASSLRKDRSSGANVLTF